A single sample gave rise to the 25 T cell receptor beta chains below, sequenced in a study of post-analysis software for immune sequencing data. Findings and caveats of the study: TRBV5-6, TRBV5-1 and TRBV20-1 were among several TRBV segments more frequent in patients than controls.

For these TCRs, the target antigens are not known. Researchers reported that TCR beta cDNA libraries carried unique molecular identifiers. TCRdb called the PCR reads again in MiXCR, with one record for every CDR3 protein. The repertoire consists of around 440,000 distinct CDR3 sequences, with nearly 45% occurring once and the leading ten covering around 10%. The sequenced material came from blood. The receptors stem from a girl aged 10-17 years with multiple sclerosis.

This chain uses TRBV5-6 with TRBJ1-5, with D perhaps TRBD1 (5 bases). The V and J ends lost 5 bases and 0 bases respectively, with 12 bases between them. The CDR3 is 15 residues long. The germline V gene has CDR1 SGHDT and CDR2 YYEEEE. For the CDR3, the DNA is TGTGCCAGCAGTCTGGGGCTCCTTAGCAATCAGCCCCAGCATTTT. It is translated as CASSLGLLSNQPQHF.

The V gene is TRBV7-3, the J gene TRBJ2-3, with D maybe TRBD2 (5 bases). The CDR3 spans 14 residues. V lost 5 bases and J 6 bases, leaving 15 bases between the germline ends. Germline CDR1 and CDR2: SGHTA and FQGTGA. The CDR3 nucleotides read TGTGCCAGCAGCACTGAGGGTTCGGCCGATACGCAGTATTTT. Protein: CASSTEGSADTQYF.

V gene TRBV25-1 combines with J gene TRBJ2-3, with 9 bases lining up with TRBD2. The ends lost 5 bases at V and 2 bases at J; junction bases unmatched: 8. This CDR3 has 16 amino acids. Germline CDR1 MGHDK, CDR2 SYGVNS. The chain's CDR3 is CASSNPGLANTDTQYF. CDR3 coding DNA: TGTGCCAGCAGTAATCCGGGACTAGCTAACACAGATACGCAGTATTTT.

The CDR3 nucleotides read TGCGCCAGCAGCTTGGATGGTAGCGGGAGGTCTAATGAGCAGTTCTTC. Its protein is CASSLDGSGRSNEQFF. J is TRBJ2-1 and V is TRBV5-1; TRBD2 matches at 10 bases. CDR1 is SGHRS and CDR2 is YFSETQ in the germline V gene. The CDR3 has 16 residues. V lost 0 bases to trimming and J lost 7 bases; unmatched junction nucleotides: 7. The complete variable domain, with remaining parts taken from reference TRBV5-1 and TRBJ2-1, reads KAGVTQTPRYLIKTRGQQVTLSCSPISGHRSVSWYQQTPGQGLQFLFEYFSETQRNKGNFPGRFSGRQFSNSRSEMNVSTLELGDSALYLCASSLDGSGRSNEQFFGPGTRLTVL.

The chain is built from TRBV28 and TRBJ2-1; 12 bases agree with TRBD2. V was pared by 7 bases and J by 5 bases, with 9 bases of the junction left unmatched. This CDR3 is 16 amino acids long. CDR1 and CDR2 (germline): MDHEN, SYDVKM. The CDR3 spells CASIPGTSGRDNEQFF. The DNA for the CDR3 is TGTGCCAGCATCCCCGGGACTAGCGGGCGTGACAATGAGCAGTTCTTC.

V is TRBV29-1 and J is TRBJ2-1; D gene unclear. Looked up from germline, CDR1 is SQVTM and CDR2 is ANQGSEA. Trimming took off 4 bases at V and 2 bases at J, with 6 bases between the two ends. The CDR3 has 12 residues. The CDR3 DNA reads TGCAGCGTTGGCCAGACCTACAATGAGCAGTTCTTC. As protein: CSVGQTYNEQFF.

The DNA for the CDR3 is TGCGCCAGCAGCCGGGGAACGGGAGACTACGAGCAGTACTTC. Encoded protein: CASSRGTGDYEQYF. The chain carries TRBV5-1 and TRBJ2-5; TRBD2 is a possible D gene (6 bases). The end of the DNA is better explained by TRBJ2-7, so the J call may be wrong. This CDR3 is built from 14 residues. Germline V gene sequence: CDR1 SGHRS, CDR2 YFSETQ.

This clonotype showed up just a few times. V usage is TRBV11-2 and J usage is TRBJ2-4, with no clear D. The J call is doubtful: the DNA matches TRBJ2-5 better. This CDR3 has 13 residues. Germline V gene sequence: CDR1 SGHAT, CDR2 FQNNGV. CDR3 residues: CASSLDIEETQYF. The CDR3 region has the DNA TGTGCCAGCAGCTTAGATATAGAAGAGACCCAGTACTTC.

This clonotype was seen ten or more times. This chain joins TRBV7-2 and TRBJ2-5; 13 bases map to TRBD2. Germline CDR1 reads SGHTA; CDR2 reads FQGNSA. The CDR3 consists of 15 residues. The V gene end was trimmed by 3 bases and the J gene end by 4 bases; junction bases not matched to a gene: 2. CDR3 region: CASSFRLAGGETQYF. The DNA for the CDR3 is TGTGCCAGCAGCTTTCGACTAGCGGGAGGAGAGACCCAGTACTTC.

The V gene is TRBV12-3 or TRBV12-4, the J gene TRBJ2-1; a possible D gene is TRBD1 (5 bases). This CDR3 comprises 15 residues. Trimming left V 6 bases short and J 2 bases short, with 14 bases between. The CDR3 DNA sequence: TGTGCCAGCAGCTATGGACATGGACCCTACAATGAGCAGTTCTTC. It specifies CASSYGHGPYNEQFF.

This clonotype was counted only a few times. The J gene is TRBJ1-1, the V gene TRBV5-1; D remains unclear. Deletions cut 2 bases from V and 5 bases from J, with 10 bases between. Germline assignment: CDR1 SGHRS and CDR2 YFSETQ. This CDR3 is 13 amino acids long. The CDR3 nucleotides are TGCGCCAGCAGCTTTCGAACAGAGACTGAAGCTTTCTTT. This gives the protein CASSFRTETEAFF. Supplemented by reference TRBV5-1 and TRBJ1-1, the full variable domain reads KAGVTQTPRYLIKTRGQQVTLSCSPISGHRSVSWYQQTPGQGLQFLFEYFSETQRNKGNFPGRFSGRQFSNSRSEMNVSTLELGDSALYLCASSFRTETEAFFGQGTRLTVV.

In its sample, this clonotype was seen a few times. This rearrangement joins TRBV5-1 to TRBJ2-7; TRBD1 matches at 7 bases. This CDR3 is 14 amino acids long. Germline V gene data show CDR1 as SGHRS and CDR2 as YFSETQ. The ends lost 4 bases at V and 0 bases at J; junction bases unmatched: 4. CDR3 sequence: CASSNRDSSYEQYF. The CDR3 nucleotides are TGCGCCAGCAGCAACCGGGACAGCTCCTACGAGCAGTACTTC.

The gene calls are TRBV29-1 and TRBJ1-2; no definite D call. The CDR3 is 10 residues long. Germline CDR1 reads SQVTM; CDR2 reads ANQGSEA. Between the trimmed V and J ends, which lost 8 bases and 6 bases, there was a span of 10 bases. CDR3 DNA: TGCAGCTCGGATGGAAATGGCTACACCTTC. As protein: CSSDGNGYTF.

This clonotype was recorded a few times. V is TRBV12-3 or TRBV12-4 and J is TRBJ2-1; 8 bases are a match to TRBD1. The V and J ends lost 3 bases and 4 bases, in that order; junction bases with no gene match: 2. The CDR3 sequence is 14 residues long. The CDR3 bases are TGTGCCAGCAGTTTGGGACAGGTTTACAATGAGCAGTTCTTC. Protein: CASSLGQVYNEQFF.

The chain has TRBV20-1 and TRBJ2-1; 11 bases are shared with TRBD2. This CDR3 is 15 amino acids long. V dropped 3 bases and J dropped 4; count of bases not matched to a gene: 5. Looked up from germline, CDR1 is DFQATT and CDR2 is SNEGSKA (reference sequence). The CDR3 loop reads CSARTGLAEYNEQFF. CDR3 bases: TGCAGTGCTAGGACGGGACTAGCGGAATACAATGAGCAGTTCTTC.

This sequence joins TRBV5-1 and TRBJ1-4, with TRBD1 identical over 8 bases. The CDR3 totals 14 residues. Trimming removed 4 bases from V and 5 bases from J; junction bases left unmatched: 4. CDR1 and CDR2 (germline): SGHRS, YFSETQ. The DNA of the CDR3 is TGCGCCAGCAGCAAGGACAGGGCGAATGAAAAACTGTTTTTT. Translated, it gives CASSKDRANEKLFF.

The chain recombines TRBV11-2 with TRBJ2-3; possibly TRBD2 for D (5 bases). The CDR3 loop spans 12 amino acids. From germline, CDR1 is SGHAT and CDR2 FQNNGV. Trimming stripped 6 bases from V and 7 bases from J, with 11 bases between. In DNA form, the CDR3 reads TGTGCCAGCAGGGATAGCGCCAATACGCAGTATTTT. Amino acids: CASRDSANTQYF.

V is TRBV2 and J is TRBJ2-1; D gene uncertain. Germline V gene sequence: CDR1 SNHLY, CDR2 FYNNEI. V lost 7 bases to trimming and J lost 5 bases, with 15 bases between them. This CDR3 region has 14 residues. The CDR3 loop is CASNPFSADNEQFF. In nucleotides, the CDR3 is TGTGCCAGCAATCCTTTCTCGGCAGACAATGAGCAGTTCTTC. Based on the CDR3 plus reference TRBV2 and TRBJ2-1, the full variable domain is EPEVTQTPSHQVTQMGQEVILRCVPISNHLYFYWYRQILGQKVEFLVSFYNNEISEKSEIFDDQFSVERPDGSNFTLKIRSTKLEDSAMYFCASNPFSADNEQFFGPGTRLTVL.

The DNA for the CDR3 is TGTGCCAGCAGTTACCTCCACCCGGGACTAGCGGGGCCCTACGAGCAGTACTTC. Its translation: CASSYLHPGLAGPYEQYF. The genes are TRBV6-5 and TRBJ2-7, with 13 nucleotides matching TRBD2. Germline CDR1 and CDR2: MNHEY and SVGAGI. J was trimmed by 2 bases and V by 2 bases; bases with no gene match: 9. This CDR3 is built from 18 residues.

The chain combines TRBV4-3 with TRBJ1-2; no clear D. Trimming cost V 0 bases and J 4 bases, with 6 bases left between them. Per the germline V gene, CDR1 is LGHNA and CDR2 is YSLEER. The CDR3 length is 13 residues. DNA for the CDR3: TGCGCCAGCAGCCAAGATACCCGCTATGGCTACACCTTC. This encodes CASSQDTRYGYTF.

This clonotype was observed a handful of times. The rearrangement uses TRBV7-8 and TRBJ2-1; the match to TRBD2 covers 9 bases. The V gene end was trimmed by 2 bases and the J gene end by 5 bases; junction bases not matched to a gene: 7. The CDR3 is made up of 16 amino acids. Germline V CDR1 and CDR2: SGHVS, FQNEAQ. The CDR3 is CASSLRRLAAHNEQFF. The CDR3 nucleotides read TGTGCCAGCAGCTTAAGGCGACTAGCGGCCCACAATGAGCAGTTCTTC.

The chain has TRBV29-1 and TRBJ1-1, with D possibly matching TRBD1 (5 bases). From germline, CDR1 is SQVTM and CDR2 ANQGSEA. This CDR3 contains 13 residues. V was clipped by 4 bases and J by 1 base, with 10 bases between them. This chain's CDR3 is CSVVSTENTEAFF. As DNA, the CDR3 is TGCAGCGTTGTCTCGACAGAGAACACTGAAGCTTTCTTT.

This chain links TRBV6-5 with TRBJ2-7, with a weak D call TRBD1 (6 bases). Trimming removed 5 bases at V and 3 bases at J, with 17 bases between. The germline V gene encodes CDR1 MNHEY and CDR2 SVGAGI. This CDR3 comprises 15 residues. CDR3 DNA sequence: TGTGCCAGCAGTCGCCGTCCGGAACAGGGCTACGAGCAGTACTTC. Translation: CASSRRPEQGYEQYF.

The rearrangement links TRBV5-1 to TRBJ2-4, with D perhaps given as TRBD1 or TRBD2 (5 bases each). The DNA matches TRBJ2-5 better at its end, which makes the J call doubtful. In germline, CDR1 is SGHRS, CDR2 YFSETQ. The CDR3 contains 14 residues. DNA for the CDR3: TGCGCCAGCAGCACGGGACGGACACAGGAGACCCAGTACTTC. It yields the protein CASSTGRTQETQYF.

The gene calls are TRBV20-1 and TRBJ2-3; 10 positions agree with TRBD2. The trim removed 5 bases at V and 1 base at J, leaving 3 bases unmatched. The CDR3 runs 14 residues. CDR1 DFQATT and CDR2 SNEGSKA come from the germline V gene (reference sequence). CDR3 sequence: CSASGLAGTDTQYF. The CDR3 DNA is TGCAGTGCTTCCGGACTAGCGGGCACAGATACGCAGTATTTT.